The 14 T cell receptor beta chains reported below all come from one sample, sequenced in a study of blood T cell repertoires in COVID-19. Clones were read by immunoSEQ multiplex PCR, and TCRdb kept only the in-frame ones, dropping some. This table holds 300,000 to 450,000 clones, about 90% found once. Sequencing used peripheral blood. All receptors derive from a woman in her sixties or seventies with COVID-19, enrolled during active disease.

This clone has only a few counts. This sequence joins TRBV2 and TRBJ1-5; no definite D call. Per the germline V gene, CDR1 is SNHLY and CDR2 is FYNNEI. The CDR3 sequence is 15 residues long. V lost 3 bases and J lost 1, with 10 bases in between. The CDR3 DNA reads TGTGCCAGCAGTGAGTGGTCAGTGAGCAATCAGCCCCAGCATTTT. Protein: CASSEWSVSNQPQHF.

The DNA of the CDR3 is TGTGCCAGCAGCAAGACACAGGGGGGCAATCAGCCCCAGCATTTT. This translates into CASSKTQGGNQPQHF. The chain has TRBV6-5 and TRBJ1-5; 8 nucleotides line up with TRBD1. CDR1 and CDR2 from the germline V gene are MNHEY and SVGAGI. Germline trimming cut 6 bases from V and 2 bases from J; bases unmatched to any gene: 6. The CDR3 consists of 15 residues.

The chain joins TRBV7-3 to TRBJ1-1; unclear D gene. Germline CDR1 reads SGHTA; CDR2 reads FQGTGA. V lost 5 bases and J 8 bases, leaving 9 bases between the germline ends. The CDR3 covers 11 residues. The CDR3, as DNA: TGTGCCAGCAGCCCTGCCCGGGAAGCTTTCTTT. Protein sequence: CASSPAREAFF.

This clone was picked up many times. The chain couples TRBV7-8 to TRBJ2-1; 12 bases match TRBD2. The CDR3 has 15 amino acids. CDR1 is SGHVS, CDR2 FQNEAQ, per germline. V was clipped by 5 bases and J by 9 bases; unmatched bases: 8. The CDR3 DNA reads TGTGCCAGCAGCCGAGCTAGCGGGGGGGCGAGTGAGCAGTTCTTC. Protein: CASSRASGGASEQFF. Full variable domain (outside the CDR3, taken from reference TRBV7-8 and TRBJ2-1): GAGVSQSPRYKVAKRGQDVALRCDPISGHVSLFWYQQALGQGPEFLTYFQNEAQLDKSGLPSDRFFAERPEGSVSTLKIQRTQQEDSAVYLCASSRASGGASEQFFGPGTRLTVL.

The chain carries TRBV18 and TRBJ2-7; TRBD1 aligns across 7 bases. Germline CDR1 reads KGHSH; CDR2 reads LQKENI. This CDR3 spans 16 amino acids. V lost 3 bases to trimming and J lost 3 bases; unmatched junction nucleotides: 11. The CDR3 DNA sequence: TGTGCCAGCTCACCTAATCCAATGACAGGGAGCTACGAGCAGTACTTC. It codes for CASSPNPMTGSYEQYF. Full variable domain (outside the CDR3, taken from reference TRBV18 and TRBJ2-7): NAGVMQNPRHLVRRRGQEARLRCSPMKGHSHVYWYRQLPEEGLKFMVYLQKENIIDESGMPKERFSAEFPKEGPSILRIQQVVRGDSAAYFCASSPNPMTGSYEQYFGPGTRLTVT.

The gene calls are TRBV5-5 and TRBJ1-2, with TRBD1 matching over 7 bases. CDR1 is SGHKS and CDR2 is YYEKEE in the germline V gene (reference sequence). After removal of 4 bases from V and 7 bases from J, the junction contained 13 bases not matched to a gene. This CDR3 has 15 amino acids. CDR3 in amino acids: CASSLEGAWAVGYTF. CDR3 sequence (DNA): TGTGCCAGCAGCCTGGAGGGGGCGTGGGCAGTTGGCTACACCTTC.

This chain uses TRBV6-5 with TRBJ1-2, with TRBD1 identical over 9 bases. CDR1 and CDR2 from the germline V gene are MNHEY and SVGAGI. The CDR3 sequence is 13 residues long. J was trimmed by 8 bases and V by 5 bases; bases with no gene match: 6. Here the CDR3 DNA reads TGTGCCAGCAGTCCTGGACAGGGGCTGGGCTACACCTTC. It translates to CASSPGQGLGYTF.

This clone was recorded only once. The genes are TRBV28 and TRBJ2-1, with a weak D call TRBD1 (6 bases). The CDR3 loop spans 14 amino acids. The V end was cut by 7 bases, the J end by 3 bases, with 13 bases between. Germline V CDR1 and CDR2: MDHEN, SYDVKM. The CDR3 DNA reads as TGTGCCAGCAAACAGGGCCTGGACTACAATGAGCAGTTCTTC. Amino acids: CASKQGLDYNEQFF. The full variable domain, in which reference TRBV28 and TRBJ2-1 provide the parts outside the CDR3, is DVKVTQSSRYLVKRTGEKVFLECVQDMDHENMFWYRQDPGLGLRLIYFSYDVKMKEKGDIPEGYSVSREKKERFSLILESASTNQTSMYLCASKQGLDYNEQFFGPGTRLTVL.

The chain combines TRBV19 with TRBJ1-4; weak D call: TRBD1 (5 bases). Trimming took off 4 bases at V and 3 bases at J, with 12 bases between the two ends. Germline CDR1 is LNHDA and CDR2 is SQIVND (reference sequence). The CDR3 covers 15 residues. The CDR3 region is CASSTSGLPNEKLFF. CDR3 coding DNA: TGTGCCAGTAGTACGTCGGGACTGCCTAATGAAAAACTGTTTTTT.

The chain links TRBV7-8 to TRBJ2-2; TRBD1 aligns across 8 bases. The CDR3 is made up of 16 amino acids. Germline values: CDR1 SGHVS, CDR2 FQNEAQ. V shed 5 bases, J shed 6 bases, and the junction held 11 bases outside the gene matches. CDR3 DNA sequence: TGTGCCAGCAGCCCCTGGACAGGGAGAGGTGCCGGGGAGCTGTTTTTT. As protein: CASSPWTGRGAGELFF.

V usage is TRBV19 and J usage is TRBJ1-2; D gene unclear. The CDR3 totals 13 residues. V lost 3 bases and J lost 4, with 9 bases in between. Germline V gene sequence: CDR1 LNHDA, CDR2 SQIVND (reference sequence). The CDR3, as DNA: TGTGCCAGTAGTATCTACTCGTCCTATGGCTACACCTTC. This gives the protein CASSIYSSYGYTF. The entire variable domain, with the rest obtained from reference TRBV19 and TRBJ1-2, is as follows: DGGITQSPKYLFRKEGQNVTLSCEQNLNHDAMYWYRQDPGQGLRLIYYSQIVNDFQKGDIAEGYSVSREKKESFPLTVTSAQKNPTAFYLCASSIYSSYGYTFGSGTRLTVV.

The chain employs TRBV30 and TRBJ1-3; no definite D call. V was clipped by 3 bases and J by 6 bases, with 18 bases between them. This CDR3 region has 15 residues. Germline loops: CDR1 GTSNPN, CDR2 SVGIG (reference sequence). CDR3 protein: CAWSSSPGVPNTIYF. CDR3 sequence (DNA): TGTGCCTGGAGCTCTTCCCCCGGAGTCCCAAACACCATATATTTT.

This chain links TRBV6-5 with TRBJ1-3; no definite D call. From germline, CDR1 is MNHEY and CDR2 SVGAGI. The CDR3 is 14 residues long. V was cut by 2 bases and J by 4 bases, with 9 bases left in between. The CDR3 DNA reads as TGTGCCAGCAGTTACGGTAGCCCCGGAAACACCATATATTTT. Its protein product is CASSYGSPGNTIYF.

The V gene is TRBV6-6, the J gene TRBJ2-7; the match to TRBD1 covers 8 bases. Germline V gene lookup returns CDR1 MNHNY and CDR2 SVGAGI (reference sequence). The CDR3 extends over 13 amino acids. J gave up 5 bases and V 6 bases, and 6 bases lay outside the gene matches. The CDR3 nucleotides are TGTGCCAGCAGGCCCTCAGGGGGCAACGAGCAGTACTTC. Amino acid sequence: CASRPSGGNEQYF.